These 10 T cell receptor beta chains originate from one sample sequenced in a study of blood T cell repertoires in COVID-19. Produced via immunoSEQ multiplex PCR; TCRdb's table is partial and in-frame only. The sample records about 240,000 clones, roughly 90% being singletons. The sequenced material came from peripheral blood. The receptors were gathered from a man in his 60s who had recovered from COVID-19.

This sequence joins TRBV6-1 and TRBJ2-1, with 9 bases that match TRBD1. The CDR3 is 13 residues long. Germline values: CDR1 MNHNS, CDR2 SASEGT. V trimming: 6 bases; J trimming: 6 bases; junction bases outside the gene matches: 3. The chain's CDR3 is CASSWTGANEQFF. Here the CDR3 DNA reads TGTGCCAGCAGCTGGACAGGGGCCAATGAGCAGTTCTTC.

The chain links TRBV19 to TRBJ1-5; a weak D match, TRBD1 (6 bases). CDR3 length equals 16 residues. With 8 bases removed from V and 4 bases from J, the gap between germline ends came to 21 bases. Per germline, CDR1 LNHDA and CDR2 SQIVND (reference sequence). The CDR3 DNA reads as TGTGCCAGTGAGACGGGACAAGGGTGGCCAAATCAGCCCCAGCATTTT. Amino acids: CASETGQGWPNQPQHF.

This clone has only a few counts. The chain joins TRBV7-2 to TRBJ1-5, with D perhaps matching TRBD1 (5 bases). The CDR3 loop spans 16 amino acids. The germline V and J ends were trimmed by 1 base and 0 bases, with 10 bases remaining between them. Germline CDR1 SGHTA, CDR2 FQGNSA. The CDR3 nucleotides read TGTGCCAGCAGCTTAGGCAGGGCCCCTAGCAATCAGCCCCAGCATTTT. It encodes CASSLGRAPSNQPQHF. The full variable domain, its missing parts supplied by reference TRBV7-2 and TRBJ1-5, is GAGVSQSPSNKVTEKGKDVELRCDPISGHTALYWYRQSLGQGLEFLIYFQGNSAPDKSGLPSDRFSAERTGGSVSTLTIQRTQQEDSAVYLCASSLGRAPSNQPQHFGDGTRLSIL.

V gene TRBV7-8 combines with J gene TRBJ2-2; D possibly corresponds to TRBD2 (5 bases). This CDR3 is 13 amino acids long. The germline CDR1 and CDR2 sequences are SGHVS and FQNEAQ. V was trimmed by 1 base and J by 9 bases, leaving 9 bases between them. The CDR3 region is CASSLGRSRELFF. DNA of the CDR3: TGTGCCAGCAGCTTAGGGAGGAGCCGGGAGCTGTTTTTT.

The V gene is TRBV7-8, the J gene TRBJ2-5; 8 bases match TRBD1. After removal of 0 bases from V and 3 bases from J, the junction contained 6 bases not matched to a gene. The CDR3 covers 16 residues. Germline V gene sequence: CDR1 SGHVS, CDR2 FQNEAQ. The CDR3 reads CASSLAPNRGKETQYF. The CDR3, as DNA: TGTGCCAGCAGCTTAGCCCCTAACAGGGGGAAAGAGACCCAGTACTTC.

This chain uses TRBV6-2 or TRBV6-3 with TRBJ2-5; 13 bases align to TRBD2. Germline-derived CDR1 and CDR2 are MNHEY and SVGEGT. CDR3 length equals 18 residues. Trimming removed 5 bases from V and 5 bases from J; junction bases left unmatched: 14. The CDR3: CASSPTWTSGGLFETQYF. Here the CDR3 DNA reads TGTGCCAGCAGTCCGACGTGGACTAGCGGGGGTTTGTTTGAGACCCAGTACTTC.

This clone was seen a single time. The chain has TRBV5-5 and TRBJ2-1, with D perhaps matching TRBD2 (6 bases). CDR3 length: 18 amino acids. V lost 7 bases to trimming and J lost 2 bases, with 25 bases between them. Germline-derived CDR1 and CDR2 are SGHKS and YYEKEE (reference sequence). Here the CDR3 DNA reads TGTGCCAGCTCGAGATGGGACTCTATACGGTCCACCTACAATGAGCAGTTCTTC. Amino acids: CASSRWDSIRSTYNEQFF. Filled out from reference TRBV5-5 and TRBJ2-1, the complete variable domain reads DAGVTQSPTHLIKTRGQQVTLRCSPISGHKSVSWYQQVLGQGPQFIFQYYEKEERGRGNFPDRFSARQFPNYSSELNVNALLLGDSALYLCASSRWDSIRSTYNEQFFGPGTRLTVL.

Here the CDR3 DNA reads TGTGCCAGCAGCTTGGGAGGGCCCGGTCAGCCCCAGCATTTT. It specifies CASSLGGPGQPQHF. V and J are TRBV5-6 and TRBJ1-5; D not certain. Trimming stripped 0 bases from V and 6 bases from J, with 10 bases between. Germline V CDR1 and CDR2: SGHDT, YYEEEE. The CDR3 loop spans 14 amino acids.

The chain uses TRBV19 and TRBJ2-1; D gene unclear. This CDR3 is built from 10 residues. Germline V gene sequence: CDR1 LNHDA, CDR2 SQIVND (reference sequence). DNA for the CDR3: TGTGGTTGCATCAGCGATGAGCAGTTCTTC. This sequence encodes CGCISDEQFF. The whole variable domain, remainder taken from reference TRBV19 and TRBJ2-1, is DGGITQSPKYLFRKEGQNVTLSCEQNLNHDAMYWYRQDPGQGLRLIYYSQIVNDFQKGDIAEGYSVSREKKESFPLTVTSAQKNPTAFYLCGCISDEQFFGPGTRLTVL.

This chain connects TRBV5-4 to TRBJ2-1; 12 nucleotides line up with TRBD2. The V and J ends lost 4 bases and 7 bases, in that order; junction bases with no gene match: 6. The CDR3 runs to 15 residues. The V gene's germline CDR1 is SGHNT and CDR2 YYREEE (reference sequence). CDR3 protein: CASSTSGGRRNEQFF. The CDR3 DNA sequence: TGTGCCAGCAGCACTAGCGGGGGGCGGAGGAATGAGCAGTTCTTC.